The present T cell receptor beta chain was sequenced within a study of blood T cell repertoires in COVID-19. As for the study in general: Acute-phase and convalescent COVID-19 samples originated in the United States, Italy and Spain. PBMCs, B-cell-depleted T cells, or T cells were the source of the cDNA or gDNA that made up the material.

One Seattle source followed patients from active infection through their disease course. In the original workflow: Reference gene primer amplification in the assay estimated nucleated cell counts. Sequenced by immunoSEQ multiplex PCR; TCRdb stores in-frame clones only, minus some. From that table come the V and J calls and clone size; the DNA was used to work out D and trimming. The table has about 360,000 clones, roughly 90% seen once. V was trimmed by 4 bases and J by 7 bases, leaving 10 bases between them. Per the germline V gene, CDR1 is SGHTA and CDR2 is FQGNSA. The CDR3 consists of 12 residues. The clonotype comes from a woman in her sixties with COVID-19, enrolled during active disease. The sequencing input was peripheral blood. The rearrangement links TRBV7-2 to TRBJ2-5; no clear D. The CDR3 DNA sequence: TGTGCCAGCAGCTATGCCATCGGGACCCAGTACTTC. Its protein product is CASSYAIGTQYF.